The 20 T cell receptor beta chains below come from one sample, sequenced in a study of PD-1 blockade in classical Hodgkin lymphoma. Regarding time point: newly diagnosed, previously untreated cHL patient sample. Negative magnetic selection isolated CD4+ T cells from thawed PBMCs. Data came from immunoSEQ multiplex PCR; TCRdb stores just in-frame clones and leaves some out. This table has some 16,000 clones, roughly 90% appearing once. Source material: CD4+ T cells from blood. Receptors were obtained from a human donor with classical Hodgkin lymphoma.

The chain uses TRBV5-1 and TRBJ1-6; D gene ambiguous. V lost 0 bases, J lost 7 bases, and 5 bases lay in between. Germline V lookup: CDR1 SGHRS, CDR2 YFSETQ. This CDR3 contains 13 residues. The CDR3 spells CASSLVVNSPLHF. The CDR3, as DNA: TGCGCCAGCAGCTTGGTGGTGAATTCACCCCTCCACTTT.

This sequence joins TRBV28 and TRBJ2-3, with 7 bases that match TRBD2. This CDR3 spans 15 amino acids. V shed 2 bases and J 6 bases; nucleotides not matched to a gene: 8. In germline, CDR1 is MDHEN, CDR2 SYDVKM. This chain's CDR3 is CASSLSGGLVDTQYF. The CDR3, as DNA: TGTGCCAGCAGTTTAAGTGGTGGACTAGTTGATACGCAGTATTTT.

This chain links TRBV7-7 with TRBJ2-3; 7 bases line up with TRBD2. The CDR3 loop spans 16 amino acids. Germline V gives CDR1 SSHAT, CDR2 FNYEAQ (reference sequence). The ends lost 5 bases at V and 0 bases at J; junction bases unmatched: 8. The CDR3 DNA follows: TGTGCCAGCAGCCTCGGACTAGATATTAGCACAGATACGCAGTATTTT. As protein: CASSLGLDISTDTQYF. The variable domain in full, with the rest retrieved from reference TRBV7-7 and TRBJ2-3, is GAGVSQSPRYKVTKRGQDVTLRCDPISSHATLYWYQQALGQGPEFLTYFNYEAQPDKSGLPSDRFSAERPEGSISTLTIQRTEQRDSAMYRCASSLGLDISTDTQYFGPGTRLTVL.

The chain has TRBV11-2 and TRBJ1-1; no reliable D call. V lost 1 base and J 0 bases, leaving 6 bases between the germline ends. The CDR3 is 14 residues long. Germline V lookup: CDR1 SGHAT, CDR2 FQNNGV. CDR3 DNA: TGTGCCAGCAGCTTAGGTCGGGTGAACACTGAAGCTTTCTTT. This encodes CASSLGRVNTEAFF.

The chain is built from TRBV28 and TRBJ1-1, with TRBD1 matching 9 bases. Germline CDR1 is MDHEN and CDR2 is SYDVKM. After removal of 5 bases from V and 5 bases from J, the junction contained 12 bases not matched to a gene. The CDR3 is 16 residues long. Here the CDR3 DNA reads TGTGCCAGCAGTCCCTTGGACAGGGGCGGAAATACTGAAGCTTTCTTT. Translation gives CASSPLDRGGNTEAFF.

The gene calls are TRBV29-1 and TRBJ2-1; 9 nucleotides align to TRBD2. This CDR3 spans 13 amino acids. Germline V CDR1 and CDR2: SQVTM, ANQGSEA. V was clipped by 1 base and J by 9 bases; unmatched bases: 4. CDR3 sequence reads: CSVEVLAGSEQFF. The CDR3, as DNA: TGCAGCGTTGAAGTGCTAGCGGGAAGTGAGCAGTTCTTC.

The V gene is TRBV5-1, the J gene TRBJ2-5; D is unclear. The CDR3 runs 16 residues. V was cut by 5 bases and J by 1 base, with 18 bases left in between. Germline values: CDR1 SGHRS, CDR2 YFSETQ. CDR3 bases: TGCGCCAGCAGTAGTAGTCCCCAGGTTGGCCAAGAGACCCAGTACTTC. Its protein is CASSSSPQVGQETQYF.

V and J are TRBV28 and TRBJ2-7; 8 bases are shared with TRBD1. Germline values: CDR1 MDHEN, CDR2 SYDVKM. After removal of 5 bases from V and 3 bases from J, the junction contained 0 bases not matched to a gene. The CDR3 loop spans 12 amino acids. This CDR3 is CASSGQGYEQYF. CDR3 DNA sequence: TGTGCCAGCAGTGGACAGGGCTACGAGCAGTACTTC.

In its sample, this clone was seen once. The V gene is TRBV4-1, the J gene TRBJ1-1; D not resolved. This CDR3 has 13 residues. Germline V gene data show CDR1 as MGHRA and CDR2 as YSYEKL. V lost 4 bases, J lost 2 bases, and 8 bases lay in between. As DNA, the CDR3 is TGCGCCAGCAGCCGGGCGGCCAACACTGAAGCTTTCTTT. It translates to CASSRAANTEAFF.

This CDR3 reads CASSPRGTYEQYF. CDR3 coding DNA: TGTGCCAGCTCACCCAGGGGGACCTACGAGCAGTACTTC. The chain couples TRBV18 to TRBJ2-7, with 7 bases that match TRBD1. V gave up 3 bases and J gave up 2 bases; unmatched junction bases: 1. Germline CDR1 KGHSH, CDR2 LQKENI. The CDR3 sequence is 13 residues long.

This rearrangement joins TRBV9 to TRBJ2-2; D not certain. The CDR3 runs 15 residues. Germline V gene lookup returns CDR1 SGDLS and CDR2 YYNGEE. Trimming removed 0 bases from V and 0 bases from J, with 6 bases in between. The CDR3 DNA sequence: TGTGCCAGCAGCGTAGTCGGCTCGAACACCGGGGAGCTGTTTTTT. Protein product: CASSVVGSNTGELFF.

The chain has TRBV10-3 and TRBJ2-2; perhaps TRBD1 as D (6 bases). The CDR3 extends over 17 amino acids. With 0 bases removed from V and 5 bases from J, the gap between germline ends came to 16 bases. Per germline, CDR1 ENHRY and CDR2 SYGVKD. CDR3 sequence (DNA): TGTGCCATCAGTGAGTCGACCGGGACAAGGCCGACCGGGGAGCTGTTTTTT. As protein: CAISESTGTRPTGELFF.

The chain recombines TRBV18 with TRBJ1-1; no definite D call. The V end lost 7 bases, the J end lost 2 bases, and 11 bases lay between the germline ends. Germline V gene lookup returns CDR1 KGHSH and CDR2 LQKENI. There are 13 residues in the CDR3. The CDR3 nucleotides are TGTGCCAGCTTCTCGAGAGGAAACACTGAAGCTTTCTTT. Amino acids: CASFSRGNTEAFF.

This chain uses TRBV29-1 with TRBJ2-2; D remains ambiguous. This CDR3 has 15 amino acids. V lost 4 bases to trimming and J lost 0 bases, with 12 bases between them. Per the germline V gene, CDR1 is SQVTM and CDR2 is ANQGSEA. CDR3 loop: CSVGGEASNTGELFF. Here the CDR3 DNA reads TGCAGCGTTGGTGGGGAAGCGTCGAACACCGGGGAGCTGTTTTTT.

The chain joins TRBV10-1 to TRBJ2-5; D is unclear. The V and J ends lost 0 bases and 4 bases respectively, with 9 bases between them. CDR3 size: 14 residues. The germline gives CDR1 WNHNN, CDR2 SYGVQD (reference sequence). CDR3 protein: CASSESGLAETQYF. The CDR3 DNA sequence: TGCGCCAGCAGTGAGTCTGGGCTCGCAGAGACCCAGTACTTC.

This sequence joins TRBV7-6 and TRBJ2-1; D tentatively fits TRBD1 or TRBD2 (5 bases each). The germline V gene has CDR1 SGHVS and CDR2 FNYEAQ. This CDR3 region has 14 residues. V lost 0 bases to trimming and J lost 7 bases, with 10 bases between them. CDR3 loop: CASSLAGTQNEQFF. CDR3 DNA sequence: TGTGCCAGCAGCTTAGCGGGGACCCAGAATGAGCAGTTCTTC.

The gene calls are TRBV7-9 and TRBJ1-6, with D tentatively TRBD1 (5 bases). V was shortened by 4 bases and J by 4 bases, with 11 bases between the two germline ends. CDR1 is SEHNR and CDR2 is FQNEAQ in the germline V gene (reference sequence). The CDR3 has 15 amino acids. The CDR3 coding sequence is TGTGCCAGCAGCTCCGGGGGGGGGTATAATTCACCCCTCCACTTT. This encodes CASSSGGGYNSPLHF.

The chain couples TRBV5-1 to TRBJ1-4; 8 bases map to TRBD1. CDR3 length: 14 amino acids. Looked up from germline, CDR1 is SGHRS and CDR2 is YFSETQ. Trimming took 0 bases from V and 5 from J; bases not matched to a gene: 0. The CDR3 spells CASSLGQGNEKLFF. CDR3 in DNA: TGCGCCAGCAGCTTGGGACAGGGGAATGAAAAACTGTTTTTT.

This chain joins TRBV5-4 and TRBJ1-5, with D tentatively TRBD1 (6 bases). V shed 4 bases and J shed 10 bases, with 18 bases lying between them. Germline V gene sequence: CDR1 SGHNT, CDR2 YYREEE (reference sequence). CDR3 length: 14 residues. CDR3 amino acids: CASSGQTGVSPQHF. Written as DNA, the CDR3 is TGTGCCAGCAGCGGACAGACCGGGGTCTCTCCCCAGCATTTT.

The chain carries TRBV4-1 and TRBJ2-7; unclear D gene. This CDR3 is built from 16 residues. Between the trimmed V and J ends, which lost 0 bases and 3 bases, there was a span of 15 bases. CDR1 is MGHRA, CDR2 YSYEKL, per germline. In DNA form, the CDR3 reads TGCGCCAGCAGCCAAGATCTGGCGTACGCTATCTACGAGCAGTACTTC. Protein product: CASSQDLAYAIYEQYF.